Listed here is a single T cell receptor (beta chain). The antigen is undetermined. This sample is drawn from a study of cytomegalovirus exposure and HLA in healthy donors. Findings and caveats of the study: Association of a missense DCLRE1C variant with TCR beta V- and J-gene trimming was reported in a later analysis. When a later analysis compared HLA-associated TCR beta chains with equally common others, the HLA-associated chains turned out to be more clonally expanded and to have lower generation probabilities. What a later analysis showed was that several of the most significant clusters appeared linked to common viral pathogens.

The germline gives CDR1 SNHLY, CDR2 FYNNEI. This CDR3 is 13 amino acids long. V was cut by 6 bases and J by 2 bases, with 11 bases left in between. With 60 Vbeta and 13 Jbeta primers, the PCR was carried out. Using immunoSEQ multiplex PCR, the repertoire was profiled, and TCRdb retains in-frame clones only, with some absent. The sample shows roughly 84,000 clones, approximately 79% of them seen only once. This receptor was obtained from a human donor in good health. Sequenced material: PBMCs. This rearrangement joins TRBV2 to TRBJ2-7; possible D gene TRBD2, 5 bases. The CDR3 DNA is TGTGCCAGCAGCTTTGGACTGGCCTACGAGCAGTACTTC. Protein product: CASSFGLAYEQYF.